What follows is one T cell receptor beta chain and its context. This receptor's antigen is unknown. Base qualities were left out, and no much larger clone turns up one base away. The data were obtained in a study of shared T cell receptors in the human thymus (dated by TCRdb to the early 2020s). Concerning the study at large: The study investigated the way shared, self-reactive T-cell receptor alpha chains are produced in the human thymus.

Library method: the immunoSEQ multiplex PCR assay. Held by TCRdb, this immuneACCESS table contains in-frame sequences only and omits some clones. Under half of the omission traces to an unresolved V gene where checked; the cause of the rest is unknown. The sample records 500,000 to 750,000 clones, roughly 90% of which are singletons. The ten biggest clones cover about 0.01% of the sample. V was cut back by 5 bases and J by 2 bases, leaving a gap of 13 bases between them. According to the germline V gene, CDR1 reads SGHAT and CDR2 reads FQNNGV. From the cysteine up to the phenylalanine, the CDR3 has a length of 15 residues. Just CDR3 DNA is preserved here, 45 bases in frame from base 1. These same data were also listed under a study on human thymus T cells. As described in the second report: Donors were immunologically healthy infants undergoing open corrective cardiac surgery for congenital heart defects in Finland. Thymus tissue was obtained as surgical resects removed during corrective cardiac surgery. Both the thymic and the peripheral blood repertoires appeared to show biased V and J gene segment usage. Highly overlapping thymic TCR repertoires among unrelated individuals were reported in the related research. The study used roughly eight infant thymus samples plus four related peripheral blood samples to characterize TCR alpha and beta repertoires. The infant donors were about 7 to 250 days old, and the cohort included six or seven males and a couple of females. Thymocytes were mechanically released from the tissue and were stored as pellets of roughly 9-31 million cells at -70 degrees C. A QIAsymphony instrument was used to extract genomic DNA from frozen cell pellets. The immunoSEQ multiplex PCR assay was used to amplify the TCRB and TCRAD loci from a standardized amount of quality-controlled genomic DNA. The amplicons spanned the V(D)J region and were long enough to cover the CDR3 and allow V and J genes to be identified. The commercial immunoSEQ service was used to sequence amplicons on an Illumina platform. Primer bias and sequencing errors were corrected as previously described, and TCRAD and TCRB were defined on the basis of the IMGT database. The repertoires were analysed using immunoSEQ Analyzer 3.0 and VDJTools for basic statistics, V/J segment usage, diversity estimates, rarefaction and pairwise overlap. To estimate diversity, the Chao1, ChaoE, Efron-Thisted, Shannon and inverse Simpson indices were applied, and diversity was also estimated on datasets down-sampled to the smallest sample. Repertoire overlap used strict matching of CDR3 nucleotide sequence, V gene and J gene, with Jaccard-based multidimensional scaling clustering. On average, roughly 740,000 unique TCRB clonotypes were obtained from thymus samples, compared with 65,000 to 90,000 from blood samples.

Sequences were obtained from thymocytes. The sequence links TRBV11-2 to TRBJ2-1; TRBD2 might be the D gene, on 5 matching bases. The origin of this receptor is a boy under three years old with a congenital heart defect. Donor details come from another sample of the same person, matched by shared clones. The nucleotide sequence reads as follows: TGTGCCAGCAGCCCTTCGCGGGCGGCCTACAATGAGCAGTTCTTC. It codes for CASSPSRAAYNEQFF.